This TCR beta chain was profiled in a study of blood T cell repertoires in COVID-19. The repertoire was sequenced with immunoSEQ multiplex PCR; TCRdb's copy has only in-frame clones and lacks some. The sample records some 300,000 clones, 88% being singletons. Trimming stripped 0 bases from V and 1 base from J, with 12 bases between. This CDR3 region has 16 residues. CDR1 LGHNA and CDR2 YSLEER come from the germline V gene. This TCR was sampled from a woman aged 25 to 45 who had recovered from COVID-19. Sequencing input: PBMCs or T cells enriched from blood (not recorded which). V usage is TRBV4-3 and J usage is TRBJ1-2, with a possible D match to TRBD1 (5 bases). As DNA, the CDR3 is TGCGCCAGCAGCCAAGATTTACAGGAGTTTAACTATGGCTACACCTTC. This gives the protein CASSQDLQEFNYGYTF.